The source of this T cell receptor (beta chain) is a study of T cells in Graves' hyperthyroidism and ophthalmopathy. Reasons for excluding patients were uncontrolled infection, other autoimmune disease, pregnancy or lactation. Orbital computed tomography and thyroid ultrasound, together with serum TRAb and thyroxine and clinical symptoms, were used for diagnoses. RNA transcripts were the template for amplifying TCR beta CDR3 regions. First-round RT-PCR targeting the TCR CDR3 was performed with the HTBI primer set. TCRdb re-called the multiplex PCR reads with MiXCR, one entry per CDR3 protein. The sample shows 300,000 to 400,000 distinct CDR3 sequences, 13% to 15% of them seen only once. In this sample, this clonotype turned up many times. Germline V gene data show CDR1 as SNHLY and CDR2 as FYNNEI. This CDR3 has 13 amino acids. V lost 5 bases, J lost 3 bases, and 11 bases lay in between.

This TCR was sampled from a woman in her twenties or thirties with Graves' ophthalmopathy. Specimen: blood. The chain carries TRBV2 and TRBJ2-7; a possible D gene is TRBD1 (5 bases). DNA of the CDR3: TGTGCCAGCAGTATACAGGAGATCTACGAGCAGTACTTC. Protein product: CASSIQEIYEQYF.